Shown below are 3 T cell receptor beta chains from a single sample sequenced in a study of shared clonotypes between healthy human individuals. The method was immunoSEQ multiplex PCR; TCRdb's version includes in-frame clones alone and lacks a portion of them. The sample holds 650,000 to 700,000 clones, about 90% seen once. Sequenced: memory CD8+ T cells from PBMCs. The subset: CD45RO+ cells pooled with CCR7-negative TemRA cells. Every receptor here comes from a man between 18 and 35 years old in good health. Some clones in this sample may be carry-over from other donors' samples.

A single count supports this clone. CDR3: CASSIISPGELFF. The CDR3 nucleotides are TGTGCCAGTAGTATTATATCCCCCGGGGAGCTGTTTTTT. The rearrangement joins TRBV19 to TRBJ2-2; the D is unclear. This CDR3 is 13 amino acids long. CDR1 and CDR2 from the germline V gene are LNHDA and SQIVND (reference sequence). Trimming removed 3 bases from V and 6 bases from J, with 8 bases in between.

The CDR3 sequence: CASRPESWTEAFF. The CDR3 region has the DNA TGCGCCAGCAGACCAGAGTCCTGGACTGAAGCTTTCTTT. V gene TRBV5-1 combines with J gene TRBJ1-1; no clear D. Germline V gives CDR1 SGHRS, CDR2 YFSETQ. This CDR3 spans 13 amino acids. V lost 5 bases to trimming and J lost 5 bases, with 13 bases between them.

The chain uses TRBV30 and TRBJ2-2; 9 bases fit TRBD1. This CDR3 region has 14 residues. V trimming: 5 bases; J trimming: 4 bases; junction bases outside the gene matches: 5. Germline loops: CDR1 GTSNPN, CDR2 SVGIG (reference sequence). This CDR3 is CAWAQGAGTGELFF. The CDR3 region has the DNA TGTGCCTGGGCACAGGGGGCGGGCACCGGGGAGCTGTTTTTT.